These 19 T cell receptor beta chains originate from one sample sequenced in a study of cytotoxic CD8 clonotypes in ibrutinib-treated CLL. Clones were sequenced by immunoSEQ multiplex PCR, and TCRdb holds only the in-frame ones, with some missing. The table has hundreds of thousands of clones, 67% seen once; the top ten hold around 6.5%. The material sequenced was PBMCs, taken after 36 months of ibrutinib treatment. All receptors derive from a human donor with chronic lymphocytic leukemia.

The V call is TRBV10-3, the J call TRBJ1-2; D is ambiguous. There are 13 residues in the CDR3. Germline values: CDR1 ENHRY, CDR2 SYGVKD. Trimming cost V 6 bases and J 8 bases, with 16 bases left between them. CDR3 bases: TGTGCCATCAGGGACGCCGCCCCGGGGGGCTACACCTTC. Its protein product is CAIRDAAPGGYTF.

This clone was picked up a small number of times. The CDR3, as DNA: TGTGCCAGCGGGGACAGGGGGCGCAGCACTGAAGCTTTCTTT. Translated, it gives CASGDRGRSTEAFF. This chain connects TRBV6-1 to TRBJ1-1; 12 nucleotides line up with TRBD1. V shed 8 bases and J 4 bases; nucleotides not matched to a gene: 5. This CDR3 has 14 amino acids. Germline CDR1 and CDR2: MNHNS and SASEGT.

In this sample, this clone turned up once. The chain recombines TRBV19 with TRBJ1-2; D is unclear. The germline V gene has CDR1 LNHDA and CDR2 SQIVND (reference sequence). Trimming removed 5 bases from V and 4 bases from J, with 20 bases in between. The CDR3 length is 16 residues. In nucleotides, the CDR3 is TGTGCCAGTAGTGTTCTTGGAATGGGCACTTCCTATGGCTACACCTTC. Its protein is CASSVLGMGTSYGYTF.

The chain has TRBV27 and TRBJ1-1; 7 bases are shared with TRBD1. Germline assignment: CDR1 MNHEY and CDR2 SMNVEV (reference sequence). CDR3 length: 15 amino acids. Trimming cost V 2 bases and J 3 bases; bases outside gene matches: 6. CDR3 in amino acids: CASSLVTTGYTEAFF. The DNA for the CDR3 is TGTGCCAGCAGTTTAGTTACGACAGGGTACACTGAAGCTTTCTTT.

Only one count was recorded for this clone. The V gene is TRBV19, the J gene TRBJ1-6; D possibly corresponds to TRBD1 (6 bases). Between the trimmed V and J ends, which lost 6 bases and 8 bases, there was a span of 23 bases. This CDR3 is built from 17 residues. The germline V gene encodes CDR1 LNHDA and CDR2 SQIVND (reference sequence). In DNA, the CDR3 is TGTGCCAGTAGCACCCCAGGGGCCCGAGGGTCGCATTCACCCCTCCACTTT. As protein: CASSTPGARGSHSPLHF.

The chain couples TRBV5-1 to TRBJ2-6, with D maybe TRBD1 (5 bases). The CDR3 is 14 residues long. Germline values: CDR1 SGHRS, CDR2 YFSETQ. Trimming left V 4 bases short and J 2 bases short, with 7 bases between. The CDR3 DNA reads TGCGCCAGCAGCCCGACAGCTGGGGCCAACGTCCTGACTTTC. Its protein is CASSPTAGANVLTF.

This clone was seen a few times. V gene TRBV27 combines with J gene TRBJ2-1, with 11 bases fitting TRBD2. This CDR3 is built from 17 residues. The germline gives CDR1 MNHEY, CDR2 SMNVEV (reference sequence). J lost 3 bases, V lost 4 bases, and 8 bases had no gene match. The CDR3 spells CASSSVLAGGNYNEQFF. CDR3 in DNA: TGTGCCAGCAGTTCGGTGTTAGCGGGAGGGAACTACAATGAGCAGTTCTTC.

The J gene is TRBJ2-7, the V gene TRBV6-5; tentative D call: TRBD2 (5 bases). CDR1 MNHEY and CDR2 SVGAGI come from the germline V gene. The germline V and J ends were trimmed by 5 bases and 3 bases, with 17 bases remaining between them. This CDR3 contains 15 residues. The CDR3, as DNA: TGTGCCAGCAGTCCTGGGAGTTTATCCTTCTACGAGCAGTACTTC. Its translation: CASSPGSLSFYEQYF.

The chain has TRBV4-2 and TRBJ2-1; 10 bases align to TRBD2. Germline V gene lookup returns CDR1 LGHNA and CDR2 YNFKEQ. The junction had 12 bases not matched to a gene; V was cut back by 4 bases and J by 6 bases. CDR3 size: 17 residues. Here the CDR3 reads CASSLGLSSGGGNEQFF. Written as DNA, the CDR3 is TGTGCCAGCAGCCTAGGCCTTTCTAGCGGGGGTGGCAATGAGCAGTTCTTC.

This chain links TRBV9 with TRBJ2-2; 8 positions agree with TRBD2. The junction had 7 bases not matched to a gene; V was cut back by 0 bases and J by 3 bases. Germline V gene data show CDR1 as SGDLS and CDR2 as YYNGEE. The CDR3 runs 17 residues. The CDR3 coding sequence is TGTGCCAGCAGCGTAGCCTCGGGAGGGCCCGACACCGGGGAGCTGTTTTTT. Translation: CASSVASGGPDTGELFF.

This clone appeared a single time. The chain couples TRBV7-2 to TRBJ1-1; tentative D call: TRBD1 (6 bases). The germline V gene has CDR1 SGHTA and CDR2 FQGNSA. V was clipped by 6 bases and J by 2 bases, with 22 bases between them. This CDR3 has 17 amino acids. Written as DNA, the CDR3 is TGTGCCAGCAGATCTCGGGGGGCCCTCCAGACTAACACTGAAGCTTTCTTT. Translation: CASRSRGALQTNTEAFF.

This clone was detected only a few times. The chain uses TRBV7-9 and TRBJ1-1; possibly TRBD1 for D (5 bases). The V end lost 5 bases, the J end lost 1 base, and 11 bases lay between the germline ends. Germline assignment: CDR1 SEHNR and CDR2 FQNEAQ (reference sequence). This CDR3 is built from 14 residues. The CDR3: CASSLDQGNTEAFF. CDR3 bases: TGTGCCAGCAGCCTAGATCAGGGGAACACTGAAGCTTTCTTT.

The CDR3 loop is CASSQGRGYGYTF. DNA of the CDR3: TGTGCCAGCAGCCAAGGTCGTGGCTATGGCTACACCTTC. The V call is TRBV7-3, the J call TRBJ1-2; no clear D gene. Deletions cut 5 bases from V and 4 bases from J, with 11 bases between. The length of the CDR3 is 13 residues. Germline V CDR1 and CDR2: SGHTA, FQGTGA.

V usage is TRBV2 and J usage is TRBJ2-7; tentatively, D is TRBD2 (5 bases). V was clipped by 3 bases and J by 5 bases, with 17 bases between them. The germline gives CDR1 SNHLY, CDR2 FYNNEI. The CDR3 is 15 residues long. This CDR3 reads CASSDRSARGHEQYF. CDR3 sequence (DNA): TGTGCCAGCAGTGATCGGTCAGCAAGAGGGCACGAGCAGTACTTC.

CDR3 in amino acids: CASSGSGVGGELFF. The CDR3 coding sequence is TGTGCCAGCAGTGGGAGCGGGGTTGGCGGGGAGCTGTTTTTT. The chain couples TRBV25-1 to TRBJ2-2; TRBD2 matches at 7 bases. The CDR3 spans 14 residues. Unmatched junction bases numbered 6, after V lost 4 bases and J lost 7 bases. The V gene's germline CDR1 is MGHDK and CDR2 SYGVNS. Supplemented by reference TRBV25-1 and TRBJ2-2, the full variable domain reads EADIYQTPRYLVIGTGKKITLECSQTMGHDKMYWYQQDPGMELHLIHYSYGVNSTEKGDLSSESTVSRIRTEHFPLTLESARPSHTSQYLCASSGSGVGGELFFGEGSRLTVL.

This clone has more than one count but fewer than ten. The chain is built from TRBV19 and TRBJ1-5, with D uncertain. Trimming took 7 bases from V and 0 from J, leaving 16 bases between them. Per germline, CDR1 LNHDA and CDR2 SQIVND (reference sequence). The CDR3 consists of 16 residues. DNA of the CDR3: TGTGCCAGTAAGCCGCCGGACCTACTTAGCAATCAGCCCCAGCATTTT. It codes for CASKPPDLLSNQPQHF. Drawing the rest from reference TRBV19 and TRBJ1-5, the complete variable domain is DGGITQSPKYLFRKEGQNVTLSCEQNLNHDAMYWYRQDPGQGLRLIYYSQIVNDFQKGDIAEGYSVSREKKESFPLTVTSAQKNPTAFYLCASKPPDLLSNQPQHFGDGTRLSIL.

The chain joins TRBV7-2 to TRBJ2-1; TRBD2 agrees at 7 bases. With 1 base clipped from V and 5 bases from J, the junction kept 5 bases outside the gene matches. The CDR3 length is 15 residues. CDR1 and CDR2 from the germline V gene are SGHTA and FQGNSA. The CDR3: CASSLGASGNNEQFF. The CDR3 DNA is TGTGCCAGCAGCTTAGGCGCTAGCGGTAACAATGAGCAGTTCTTC. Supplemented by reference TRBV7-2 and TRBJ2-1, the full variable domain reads GAGVSQSPSNKVTEKGKDVELRCDPISGHTALYWYRQSLGQGLEFLIYFQGNSAPDKSGLPSDRFSAERTGGSVSTLTIQRTQQEDSAVYLCASSLGASGNNEQFFGPGTRLTVL.

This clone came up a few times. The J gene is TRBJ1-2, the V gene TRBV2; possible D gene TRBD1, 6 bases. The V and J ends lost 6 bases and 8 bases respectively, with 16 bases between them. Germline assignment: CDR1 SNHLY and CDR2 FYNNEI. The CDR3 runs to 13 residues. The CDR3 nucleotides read TGTGCCAGCAGGGCCACAGGGACCTGGGGCTACACCTTC. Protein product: CASRATGTWGYTF.

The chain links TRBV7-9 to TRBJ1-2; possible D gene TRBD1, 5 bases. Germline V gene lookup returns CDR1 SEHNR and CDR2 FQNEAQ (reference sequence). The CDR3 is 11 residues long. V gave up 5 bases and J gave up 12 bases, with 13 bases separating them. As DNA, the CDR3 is TGTGCCAGCAGCCCCCCAGGGCCCGACACCTTC. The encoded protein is CASSPPGPDTF.